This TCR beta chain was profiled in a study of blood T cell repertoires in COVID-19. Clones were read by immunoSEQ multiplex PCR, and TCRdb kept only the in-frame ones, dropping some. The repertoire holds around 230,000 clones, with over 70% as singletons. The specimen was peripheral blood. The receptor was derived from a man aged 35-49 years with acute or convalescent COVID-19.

Written as DNA, the CDR3 is TGCGCCAGCAGCGTAGGTGGTACAGCTAACACTGAAGCTTTCTTT. The encoded protein is CASSVGGTANTEAFF. V is TRBV5-1 and J is TRBJ1-1; D is unresolved. V gave up 4 bases and J gave up 2 bases, with 15 bases separating them. The CDR3 covers 15 residues. CDR1 SGHRS and CDR2 YFSETQ come from the germline V gene. The full variable domain, in which reference TRBV5-1 and TRBJ1-1 provide the parts outside the CDR3, is KAGVTQTPRYLIKTRGQQVTLSCSPISGHRSVSWYQQTPGQGLQFLFEYFSETQRNKGNFPGRFSGRQFSNSRSEMNVSTLELGDSALYLCASSVGGTANTEAFFGQGTRLTVV.